These 12 T cell receptor beta chains came from one sample sequenced in a study of OX40 agonist ivuxolimab in advanced cancers. Measured with immunoSEQ multiplex PCR; TCRdb has only the in-frame clones, and not every one. Of over 100,000 clones detected, 75% to 90% appear once; the ten largest clones hold around 0.55%. The sequenced sample was CD4+ or CD8+ T cells sorted from blood, obtained in a trial of the OX40 agonist ivuxolimab. The receptors shown here come from an adult with an advanced solid tumor such as melanoma, head and neck, liver or kidney cancer.

A single count supports this clone. V gene TRBV21-1 combines with J gene TRBJ2-4; the D segment call TRBD1 is taken from the table without a DNA check. TRBV21-1 is flagged as a pseudogene. This CDR3 contains 20 residues. CDR3 DNA: TGTGCCAGCAGCAAAGGAATGGACAGGGAGGGGTTTGCAGCCAAAAACATTCAGTACTTC. This codes for CASSKGMDREGFAAKNIQYF.

The rearrangement links TRBV7-6 to TRBJ2-3; D call uncertain. The CDR3 extends over 15 amino acids. Germline V gives CDR1 SGHVS, CDR2 FNYEAQ. V was trimmed by 1 base and J by 5 bases, leaving 13 bases between them. The CDR3 loop is CASSLVGPPLDTQYF. The CDR3 DNA follows: TGTGCCAGCAGCTTAGTCGGGCCACCCCTAGATACGCAGTATTTT. The entire variable domain, with the rest obtained from reference TRBV7-6 and TRBJ2-3, is as follows: GAGVSQSPRYKVTKRGQDVALRCDPISGHVSLYWYRQALGQGPEFLTYFNYEAQQDKSGLPNDRFSAERPEGSISTLTIQRTEQRDSAMYRCASSLVGPPLDTQYFGPGTRLTVL.

This sequence joins TRBV6-5 and TRBJ2-5; D is ambiguous. Germline CDR1 and CDR2: MNHEY and SVGAGI. The CDR3 totals 15 residues. Trimming took 0 bases from V and 5 from J, leaving 13 bases between them. The CDR3 loop is CASSYSGRDWETQYF. The CDR3 DNA sequence: TGTGCCAGCAGTTACTCGGGTAGGGATTGGGAGACCCAGTACTTC.

This clone was seen a handful of times. The chain employs TRBV30 and TRBJ1-2, with a weak D call TRBD1 (6 bases). The V and J ends lost 0 bases and 11 bases respectively, with 13 bases between them. The CDR3 has 12 amino acids. The V gene's germline CDR1 is GTSNPN and CDR2 SVGIG (reference sequence). The CDR3: CAWSVNRARYTF. In nucleotides, the CDR3 is TGTGCCTGGAGTGTAAACAGGGCGAGATACACCTTC.

This chain joins TRBV4-3 and TRBJ1-1; D gene ambiguous. The V gene's germline CDR1 is LGHNA and CDR2 YSLEER. CDR3 length: 13 amino acids. V shed 4 bases and J shed 3 bases, with 9 bases lying between them. CDR3 sequence (DNA): TGCGCCAGCAGCCTTTTAGTCGACACTGAAGCTTTCTTT. Encoded protein: CASSLLVDTEAFF.

The CDR3 nucleotides are TGTGCCATCAGTGGGGGTAACAGGGGGTACGAGCAGTACTTC. This encodes CAISGGNRGYEQYF. The V gene is TRBV10-3, the J gene TRBJ2-7; 8 bases line up with TRBD1. The CDR3 covers 14 residues. Germline trimming cut 4 bases from V and 4 bases from J; bases unmatched to any gene: 6. Germline V lookup: CDR1 ENHRY, CDR2 SYGVKD.

This clone was seen just once. The gene calls are TRBV28 and TRBJ1-3; 7 nucleotides agree with TRBD1. Germline lookup yields CDR1 MDHEN and CDR2 SYDVKM. This CDR3 region has 15 residues. J gave up 1 base and V 4 bases, and 4 bases lay outside the gene matches. CDR3 in DNA: TGTGCCAGCAGTTCCGGGACAGCGTCTGGAAACACCATATATTTT. It specifies CASSSGTASGNTIYF.

The CDR3 nucleotides are TGCGCCAGCAGCCAAGGGGTCCAGAACAATGAGCAGTTCTTC. Its translation: CASSQGVQNNEQFF. This chain uses TRBV4-3 with TRBJ2-1; D not resolved. From germline, CDR1 is LGHNA and CDR2 YSLEER. Deletions cut 1 base from V and 5 bases from J, with 9 bases between. This CDR3 is 14 amino acids long.

With respect to this clone: The junction and the germline gene differ at one end; a read error may be behind it. The chain recombines TRBV6-5 with TRBJ1-5, with unresolved D. Germline V lookup: CDR1 MNHEY, CDR2 SVGAGI. This CDR3 spans 15 amino acids. The CDR3 reads CVSSLGKSILGPQHF. CDR3 nucleotide sequence: TGTGTCAGCAGCCTAGGAAAGTCCATCCTGGGGCCCCAGCATTTT.

CDR3 nucleotides: TGTGCCAGCAGCCGCCGTAGGGACAAAAACACCGGGGAGCTGTTTTTT. Translation: CASSRRRDKNTGELFF. The chain has TRBV7-2 and TRBJ2-2; D perhaps matches TRBD1 (6 bases). CDR3 length equals 16 residues. CDR1 is SGHTA and CDR2 is FQGNSA in the germline V gene. Trimming removed 5 bases at V and 2 bases at J, with 15 bases between.

DNA of the CDR3: TGTGCCAGCAGTCTGGGACTAGCGATTCACAATGAGCAGTTCTTC. Amino acids: CASSLGLAIHNEQFF. J is TRBJ2-1 and V is TRBV2; 10 bases are shared with TRBD2. CDR1 is SNHLY and CDR2 is FYNNEI in the germline V gene. V shed 5 bases, J shed 5 bases, and the junction held 6 bases outside the gene matches. The CDR3 consists of 15 residues.

J is TRBJ1-4 and V is TRBV7-2; TRBD1 matches 8 bases. CDR3 length: 15 residues. CDR1 and CDR2 from the germline V gene are SGHTA and FQGNSA. J gave up 2 bases and V 4 bases, and 3 bases lay outside the gene matches. The CDR3 DNA sequence: TGTGCCAGCAGCTCACGGACAGGGACTAATGAAAAACTGTTTTTT. Amino acid sequence: CASSSRTGTNEKLFF.